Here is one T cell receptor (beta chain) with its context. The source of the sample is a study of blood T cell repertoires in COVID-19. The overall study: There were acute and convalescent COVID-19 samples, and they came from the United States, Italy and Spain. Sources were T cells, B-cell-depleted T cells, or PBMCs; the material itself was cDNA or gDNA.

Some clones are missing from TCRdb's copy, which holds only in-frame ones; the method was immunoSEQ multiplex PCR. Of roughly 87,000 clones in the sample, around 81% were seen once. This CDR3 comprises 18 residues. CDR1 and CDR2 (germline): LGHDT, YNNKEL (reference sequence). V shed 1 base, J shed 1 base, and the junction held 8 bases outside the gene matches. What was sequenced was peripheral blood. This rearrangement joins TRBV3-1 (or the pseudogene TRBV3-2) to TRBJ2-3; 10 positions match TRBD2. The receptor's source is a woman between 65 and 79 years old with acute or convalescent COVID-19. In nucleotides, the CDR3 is TGTGCCAGCAGCCAAGGAGCCCTTCTAGCGGGGGGCACAGATACGCAGTATTTT. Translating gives CASSQGALLAGGTDTQYF.